The present T cell receptor beta chain was sequenced within a study of CD4+ T cells in melanoma. There are 14 residues in the CDR3. From germline, CDR1 is SGHNT and CDR2 YENEEA. Trimming took 3 bases from V and 7 from J; bases not matched to a gene: 7. TCRdb keeps only in-frame clones here, not all; method: immunoSEQ multiplex PCR. Here the sample spans approximately 110,000 clones, approximately 92% being singletons. The chain employs TRBV11-3 and TRBJ1-1; the match to TRBD1 covers 8 bases. This TCR derives from a human donor with melanoma. Sequencing was performed on peripheral blood. Here the CDR3 DNA reads TGTGCCAGCAGCTTGGGACAGGCCCTTGGTGAAGCTTTCTTT. This sequence encodes CASSLGQALGEAFF.